Detailed here is one T cell receptor (beta chain). This table comes from immunoSEQ multiplex PCR, and its TCRdb copy is limited to in-frame clones, with some not included. The repertoire holds roughly 29,000 clones, with about 93% as singletons. This CDR3 spans 17 amino acids. Germline trimming cut 0 bases from V and 8 bases from J; bases unmatched to any gene: 9. Germline-derived CDR1 and CDR2 are SGHNT and YYREEE (reference sequence). This sample stems from a study of T cell changes during pregnancy in multiple sclerosis. This clonotype was sampled from a female donor with multiple sclerosis, enrolled in a pregnancy study. Here the sequenced sample was CD4+ T cells from peripheral blood mononuclear cells, taken after pregnancy. The V and J genes are TRBV5-4 and TRBJ2-1, with 12 bases aligning to TRBD2. CDR3 in amino acids: CASSLELAGGPSDEQFF. The CDR3 coding sequence is TGTGCCAGCAGCTTGGAGCTAGCGGGAGGGCCTAGCGATGAGCAGTTCTTC. Full variable domain (outside the CDR3, taken from reference TRBV5-4 and TRBJ2-1): ETGVTQSPTHLIKTRGQQVTLRCSSQSGHNTVSWYQQALGQGPQFIFQYYREEENGRGNFPPRFSGLQFPNYSSELNVNALELDDSALYLCASSLELAGGPSDEQFFGPGTRLTVL.